Each of the 8 T cell receptor beta chains below was sequenced from the same sample in a study of cytomegalovirus exposure and HLA in healthy donors. PCR was performed using 60 Vbeta and 13 Jbeta primers. Sequencing was performed with immunoSEQ multiplex PCR; in TCRdb, only in-frame clones are kept and a portion is missing. The sample includes about 120,000 clones, 78% of them seen just once. The sample taken for sequencing was PBMCs. The receptors come from a woman aged 25 to 45 in good health and CMV-seropositive.

The chain links TRBV5-4 to TRBJ2-4, with 8 bases lining up with TRBD2. CDR3 length: 15 residues. Germline CDR1 and CDR2: SGHNT and YYREEE (reference sequence). J lost 5 bases, V lost 0 bases, and 4 bases had no gene match. CDR3 DNA: TGTGCCAGCAGCTTGGCGGGGGGGCTAGAAAACATTCAGTACTTC. Translated, it gives CASSLAGGLENIQYF. Variable domain in full (rest from reference TRBV5-4 and TRBJ2-4): ETGVTQSPTHLIKTRGQQVTLRCSSQSGHNTVSWYQQALGQGPQFIFQYYREEENGRGNFPPRFSGLQFPNYSSELNVNALELDDSALYLCASSLAGGLENIQYFGAGTRLSVL.

The CDR3 nucleotides are TGTGCCAGCTCACCTTCTTCGACTAGAAGTGGGGTTGATACGCAGTATTTT. Residues: CASSPSSTRSGVDTQYF. The chain employs TRBV18 and TRBJ2-3; D possibly corresponds to TRBD2 (6 bases). Trimming shortened V by 3 bases and J by 6 bases, and 22 bases separated the two germline ends. The CDR3 has 17 residues. The germline V gene has CDR1 KGHSH and CDR2 LQKENI.

CDR3 nucleotide sequence: TGTGCCGGAATACCGGGACAGATACTCACCGGGGAGCTGTTTTTT. Its translation is CAGIPGQILTGELFF. The rearrangement uses TRBV7-9 and TRBJ2-2, with 7 bases fitting TRBD1. The germline CDR1 and CDR2 sequences are SEHNR and FQNEAQ (reference sequence). V gave up 11 bases and J gave up 4 bases; unmatched junction bases: 13. This CDR3 has 15 amino acids.

The chain is built from TRBV5-1 and TRBJ2-3, with D possibly TRBD2 on 6 matching bases. Germline loops: CDR1 SGHRS, CDR2 YFSETQ. Trimming stripped 8 bases from V and 4 bases from J, with 17 bases between. This CDR3 has 14 residues. CDR3: CASALALRADTQYF. CDR3 sequence (DNA): TGCGCCAGTGCCCTAGCGCTCCGGGCAGATACGCAGTATTTT. Full variable domain (missing parts from reference TRBV5-1 and TRBJ2-3): KAGVTQTPRYLIKTRGQQVTLSCSPISGHRSVSWYQQTPGQGLQFLFEYFSETQRNKGNFPGRFSGRQFSNSRSEMNVSTLELGDSALYLCASALALRADTQYFGPGTRLTVL.

V gene TRBV16 combines with J gene TRBJ1-2; the D is unclear. The CDR3 length is 13 residues. CDR1 KGHSY and CDR2 FQNENV come from the germline V gene. V lost 6 bases, J lost 2 bases, and 10 bases lay in between. In nucleotides, the CDR3 is TGTGCCAGCAGTCAAACACAGAACTATGGCTACACCTTC. It is translated as CASSQTQNYGYTF.

The chain is built from TRBV18 and TRBJ1-2; 8 nucleotides match TRBD1. The germline V gene encodes CDR1 KGHSH and CDR2 LQKENI. The V segment lost 3 bases and the J segment 4 bases; nucleotides outside the gene matches: 13. The CDR3 covers 17 residues. This CDR3 is CASSPGQASSRGYGYTF. In DNA form, the CDR3 reads TGTGCCAGCTCACCGGGACAGGCGTCGAGTCGGGGCTATGGCTACACCTTC.

The chain has TRBV5-6 and TRBJ1-4, with a tentative D call TRBD1 (5 bases). V gave up 4 bases and J gave up 5 bases, with 15 bases separating them. CDR3 length: 15 residues. Looked up from germline, CDR1 is SGHDT and CDR2 is YYEEEE. In DNA form, the CDR3 reads TGTGCCAGCAGCCCTGGGGGGAACCGGAATGAAAAACTGTTTTTT. Amino acids: CASSPGGNRNEKLFF. Together with reference TRBV5-6 and TRBJ1-4, the CDR3 gives the full variable domain: DAGVTQSPTHLIKTRGQQVTLRCSPKSGHDTVSWYQQALGQGPQFIFQYYEEEERQRGNFPDRFSGHQFPNYSSELNVNALLLGDSALYLCASSPGGNRNEKLFFGSGTQLSVL.

The chain employs TRBV28 and TRBJ2-7; the match to TRBD2 covers 8 bases. The length of the CDR3 is 13 residues. Germline V CDR1 and CDR2: MDHEN, SYDVKM. The V and J ends lost 2 bases and 6 bases, in that order; junction bases with no gene match: 3. The DNA for the CDR3 is TGTGCCAGCAGTTTACGGGGGGGAGTCGAGCAGTACTTC. It yields the protein CASSLRGGVEQYF.